The next 25 T cell receptor beta chains were all read from a single sample in a study of CD8+CD57+ T cells in acquired aplastic anemia (dated by TCRdb to between 2018 and 2020). These reads were obtained on an Illumina HiSeq 2000. Genomic DNA served as template for TCR beta VDJ combination and CDR3 sequence profiling. The public reads were reanalyzed by TCRdb: fastp trimming at Q25, MiXCR alignment, in-frame beta chains only. Rows merge per CDR3 protein into single entries with the most common DNA and genes. The sample includes some 240,000 distinct CDR3 sequences, with 30% to 40% observed a single time. 0.95% to 1.2% of the sample is taken by the ten largest. Material for sequencing was sorted CD4+, CD8+, or CD8+CD57+ T cells (not recorded which) from PBMCs. Source of these receptors: a human donor in good health, serving as a control.

J is TRBJ1-1 and V is TRBV5-1; D is uncertain. V lost 2 bases, J lost 2 bases, and 13 bases lay in between. CDR1 is SGHRS and CDR2 is YFSETQ in the germline V gene. The CDR3 sequence is 15 residues long. CDR3 nucleotide sequence: TGCGCCAGCAGCTTTTCCCGCAGCCCAAACACTGAAGCTTTCTTT. As protein: CASSFSRSPNTEAFF.

This clonotype was seen a few times. The rearrangement joins TRBV19 to TRBJ1-2, with D maybe TRBD1 (5 bases). Between the trimmed V and J ends, which lost 4 bases and 4 bases, there was a span of 10 bases. This CDR3 spans 13 amino acids. The V gene's germline CDR1 is LNHDA and CDR2 SQIVND (reference sequence). In DNA form, the CDR3 reads TGTGCCAGTAGTACGCAGGGTATCTATGGCTACACCTTC. It translates to CASSTQGIYGYTF.

The genes are TRBV9 and TRBJ2-1; D may be TRBD1 or TRBD2 (5 bases each). V lost 3 bases, J lost 9 bases, and 19 bases lay in between. Germline-derived CDR1 and CDR2 are SGDLS and YYNGEE. This CDR3 has 15 residues. The CDR3 DNA reads as TGTGCCAGCAGCGACGGGACCTCGTACTGGGCTGAGCAGTTCTTC. It yields the protein CASSDGTSYWAEQFF.

This clonotype was counted between two and nine times. The chain employs TRBV4-2 and TRBJ2-7; TRBD1 matches 9 bases. In germline, CDR1 is LGHNA, CDR2 YNFKEQ. Germline trimming cut 3 bases from V and 0 bases from J; bases unmatched to any gene: 3. The CDR3 totals 15 residues. CDR3 nucleotide sequence: TGTGCCAGCAGCCAGACGGGACAGGGCTCCTACGAGCAGTACTTC. Translating gives CASSQTGQGSYEQYF.

A remark on this clonotype: It may be a read error: a sequence one base away is much more abundant. V is TRBV12-3 or TRBV12-4 and J is TRBJ1-2; D is perhaps TRBD1 (5 bases). This CDR3 has 12 amino acids. V was clipped by 3 bases and J by 9 bases, with 11 bases between them. This CDR3 reads CASSFGGSSYTF. The DNA of the CDR3 is TGTGCCAGCAGTTTTGGGGGAAGCAGCTACACCTTC.

The chain joins TRBV5-1 to TRBJ2-1; D gene unclear. CDR3 size: 16 residues. Per germline, CDR1 SGHRS and CDR2 YFSETQ. V gave up 4 bases and J gave up 0 bases, with 14 bases separating them. As DNA, the CDR3 is TGCGCCAGCAGCCCTATCTCGCACAGCTCCTACAATGAGCAGTTCTTC. It specifies CASSPISHSSYNEQFF.

The chain employs TRBV29-1 and TRBJ1-2; a possible D gene is TRBD1 (5 bases). The CDR3 spans 12 residues. The germline V and J ends were trimmed by 4 bases and 1 base, with 7 bases remaining between them. Per the germline V gene, CDR1 is SQVTM and CDR2 is ANQGSEA. The CDR3 DNA is TGCAGCGTTGCAGGGTTTAACTATGGCTACACCTTC. This translates into CSVAGFNYGYTF.

This clonotype was detected a few times. This rearrangement joins TRBV24-1 to TRBJ1-6, with D possibly TRBD1 on 5 matching bases. This CDR3 contains 16 residues. Germline V gives CDR1 KGHDR, CDR2 SFDVKD. V lost 7 bases and J lost 7, with 19 bases in between. The DNA of the CDR3 is TGTGCCACCAGGCATCGGTGGGGGGTAGAGAATTCACCCCTCCACTTT. Its translation is CATRHRWGVENSPLHF.

The chain has TRBV6-2 or TRBV6-3 and TRBJ1-4; 12 nucleotides agree with TRBD1. The CDR3 has 15 amino acids. The germline V gene has CDR1 MNHEY and CDR2 SVGEGT. The J segment lost 8 bases and the V segment lost 0 bases, leaving 1 base of the junction unmatched. The CDR3 spells CASSYSGTGGEKLFF. The CDR3 bases are TGTGCCAGCAGTTACTCCGGGACAGGGGGCGAAAAACTGTTTTTT.

The chain is built from TRBV3-1 and TRBJ2-5, with a tentative D call TRBD1 (5 bases). CDR1 is LGHDT and CDR2 is YNNKEL in the germline V gene (reference sequence). V shed 0 bases and J shed 1 base, with 24 bases lying between them. The CDR3 is made up of 20 amino acids. For the CDR3, the DNA is TGTGCCAGCAGCCAAGATCCCGCTATATCGGCAGGGTATATCCAAGAGACCCAGTACTTC. This translates into CASSQDPAISAGYIQETQYF.

CDR3 nucleotide sequence: TGTGCCAGCAGTTGGGACCGGGGAGCGGGGGGGTCAATTTACGAGCAGTACTTC. Protein: CASSWDRGAGGSIYEQYF. The V and J genes are TRBV12-3 or TRBV12-4 and TRBJ2-7; TRBD2 matches at 10 bases. The CDR3 contains 18 residues. The V segment lost 4 bases and the J segment 4 bases; nucleotides outside the gene matches: 16.

The chain uses TRBV25-1 and TRBJ1-4; the D gene is possibly TRBD1 (6 bases). The CDR3 sequence is 13 residues long. V gave up 5 bases and J gave up 13 bases, with 17 bases separating them. Looked up from germline, CDR1 is MGHDK and CDR2 is SYGVNS. Here the CDR3 reads CASSKGGGQGLFF. CDR3 nucleotides: TGTGCCAGCAGTAAGGGGGGGGGCCAGGGACTGTTTTTT. Drawing the rest from reference TRBV25-1 and TRBJ1-4, the complete variable domain is EADIYQTPRYLVIGTGKKITLECSQTMGHDKMYWYQQDPGMELHLIHYSYGVNSTEKGDLSSESTVSRIRTEHFPLTLESARPSHTSQYLCASSKGGGQGLFFGSGTQLSVL.

This sequence joins TRBV30 and TRBJ1-4, with D hard to call. This CDR3 is built from 15 residues. V was cut by 0 bases and J by 4 bases, with 12 bases left in between. CDR1 and CDR2 from the germline V gene are GTSNPN and SVGIG (reference sequence). CDR3 sequence (DNA): TGTGCCTGGAGTGTAGGAAGTCTCCTTAATGAAAAACTGTTTTTT. Its translation is CAWSVGSLLNEKLFF.

There are many counts of this clonotype. V and J are TRBV7-8 and TRBJ2-5, with D tentatively TRBD2 (7 bases). Germline CDR1 SGHVS, CDR2 FQNEAQ. Between the trimmed V and J ends, which lost 2 bases and 5 bases, there was a span of 18 bases. CDR3 length: 16 residues. CDR3 in amino acids: CASSLTGRGHHETQYF. DNA for the CDR3: TGTGCCAGCAGCTTAACTGGGAGGGGACATCACGAGACCCAGTACTTC.

About this clonotype itself: This sequence may be a read error, since a much larger clone differs from it by one base. The rearrangement uses TRBV7-3 and TRBJ2-1; no clear D. Germline V gene sequence: CDR1 SGHTA, CDR2 FQGTGA. This CDR3 has 13 residues. The CDR3 spells CASGLSGNNEQFF. The CDR3 DNA follows: TGTGCCAGCGGCTTATCTGGGAACAATGAGCAGTTCTTC.

This clonotype showed up many times. J is TRBJ1-2 and V is TRBV5-1, with D unresolved. Germline CDR1 is SGHRS and CDR2 is YFSETQ. The CDR3 spans 13 residues. V was cut by 4 bases and J by 1 base, with 8 bases left in between. CDR3: CASSTDINYGYTF. The CDR3 region has the DNA TGCGCCAGCAGCACCGACATTAACTATGGCTACACCTTC.

This clonotype was counted ten times or more. The rearrangement links TRBV29-1 to TRBJ1-1; D unclear. V shed 1 base and J shed 1 base, with 7 bases lying between them. Looked up from germline, CDR1 is SQVTM and CDR2 is ANQGSEA. The CDR3 sequence is 13 residues long. DNA of the CDR3: TGCAGCGTTGAAGCCTCCCCGAACACTGAAGCTTTCTTT. Translating it yields CSVEASPNTEAFF.

Only a few counts were recorded for this clonotype. J is TRBJ2-3 and V is TRBV20-1; 11 nucleotides line up with TRBD2. Trimming removed 6 bases from V and 4 bases from J; junction bases left unmatched: 6. CDR1 and CDR2 from the germline V gene are DFQATT and SNEGSKA (reference sequence). There are 14 residues in the CDR3. CDR3 sequence: CSAQTSGEADTQYF. DNA of the CDR3: TGCAGTGCACAGACTAGCGGGGAGGCAGATACGCAGTATTTT.

For this clonotype: The conserved closing phenylalanine or tryptophan is absent in this CDR3, likely reflecting a read error. Because the CDR3's place on the DNA is in doubt, the DNA is left out and the CDR3 is given as listed by TCRdb. V is TRBV2 and J is TRBJ1-6. Germline CDR1 is SNHLY and CDR2 is FYNNEI. The CDR3 totals 9 residues, both ends included. CDR3 in amino acids: CASSELRTE.

This clonotype was detected ten times or more. CDR3 loop: CASSEARYGGGDETQYF. As DNA, the CDR3 is TGTGCCAGCAGTGAAGCTCGTTACGGCGGGGGTGACGAGACCCAGTACTTC. The chain combines TRBV2 with TRBJ2-5, with TRBD2 matching over 7 bases. Germline V gene lookup returns CDR1 SNHLY and CDR2 FYNNEI. The CDR3 is 17 amino acids. V shed 0 bases and J 5 bases; nucleotides not matched to a gene: 12.

The V and J genes are TRBV25-1 and TRBJ1-6, with D maybe TRBD1 (6 bases). The CDR3 totals 15 residues. The V end was cut by 2 bases, the J end by 7 bases, with 12 bases between. Germline V lookup: CDR1 MGHDK, CDR2 SYGVNS. CDR3 protein: CASSEAGRGNSPLHF. The CDR3 nucleotides read TGTGCCAGCAGTGAAGCGGGCAGGGGCAATTCACCCCTCCACTTT.

This clonotype has just a few counts. The chain recombines TRBV5-6 with TRBJ1-4, with a tentative D call TRBD1 (5 bases). The V and J ends lost 2 bases and 8 bases respectively, with 10 bases between them. Looked up from germline, CDR1 is SGHDT and CDR2 is YYEEEE. This CDR3 is built from 13 residues. The CDR3 here is CASSFRGGEKLFF. The CDR3 region has the DNA TGTGCCAGCAGCTTCCGGGGGGGGGAAAAACTGTTTTTT.

This clonotype was detected many times. V usage is TRBV5-1 and J usage is TRBJ1-6; D gene ambiguous. V shed 0 bases and J shed 11 bases, with 9 bases lying between them. This CDR3 is 13 amino acids long. Germline loops: CDR1 SGHRS, CDR2 YFSETQ. The DNA for the CDR3 is TGCGCCAGCAGCTTGGAGGGCCCTCCACCCCTCCACTTT. Translation gives CASSLEGPPPLHF. The variable domain in full, completed from reference TRBV5-1 and TRBJ1-6, reads KAGVTQTPRYLIKTRGQQVTLSCSPISGHRSVSWYQQTPGQGLQFLFEYFSETQRNKGNFPGRFSGRQFSNSRSEMNVSTLELGDSALYLCASSLEGPPPLHFGNGTRLTVT.

The chain recombines TRBV9 with TRBJ2-1; tentatively, D is TRBD2 (5 bases). The V end was cut by 4 bases, the J end by 0 bases, with 14 bases between. From germline, CDR1 is SGDLS and CDR2 YYNGEE. The CDR3 extends over 16 amino acids. CDR3 DNA: TGTGCCAGCAGCCCCAGAGGGCTAAGCTCCTACAATGAGCAGTTCTTC. Protein product: CASSPRGLSSYNEQFF. Supplemented by reference TRBV9 and TRBJ2-1, the full variable domain reads DSGVTQTPKHLITATGQRVTLRCSPRSGDLSVYWYQQSLDQGLQFLIQYYNGEERAKGNILERFSAQQFPDLHSELNLSSLELGDSALYFCASSPRGLSSYNEQFFGPGTRLTVL.

The rearrangement links TRBV5-1 to TRBJ2-1; 15 bases are shared with TRBD2. CDR1 and CDR2 (germline): SGHRS, YFSETQ. V gave up 6 bases and J gave up 9 bases; unmatched junction bases: 7. CDR3 size: 15 residues. The CDR3 DNA reads TGCGCCAGCACCGGACTAGCGGGGGGGCCTGGTGAGCAGTTCTTC. The encoded protein is CASTGLAGGPGEQFF.